Listed below are T cell receptor beta chains from one sample, sequenced in a study of blood T cell repertoires in COVID-19. The repertoire was sequenced with immunoSEQ multiplex PCR; TCRdb's copy has only in-frame clones and lacks some. In the table there are roughly 250,000 clones, 84% of which are singletons. The sequenced sample was peripheral blood. These receptor sequences come from a woman aged 40 to 50 who had recovered from COVID-19. The conserved cysteine and the conserved F or W are not part of the CDR3 here.

cdr3_aa	cdr3_length	v_call	j_call
ASSLWLDRGSEQY	13	TRBV5-6	TRBJ2-7
ASRPTGRNSPLH	12	TRBV28	TRBJ1-6
ASSLEGTSYNEQF	13	TRBV4-1	TRBJ2-1
ASSPLSGMEGYT	12	TRBV7-9	TRBJ1-2
ASSRGGGQDSPLH	13	TRBV4-1	TRBJ1-6
ASSFDRSSTDTQY	13	TRBV27	TRBJ2-3
ASSDGGGMPGKLF	13	TRBV2	TRBJ1-4
SVEVPNSGNTIY	12	TRBV29-1	TRBJ1-3
ASSEYLYNEKLF	12	TRBV6-1	TRBJ1-4
ASSLQGYGGQY	11	TRBV12-3/TRBV12-4	TRBJ2-3
ASSKRDRSTGELF	13	TRBV13	TRBJ2-2
ASSFRGADYNEQF	13	TRBV5-4	TRBJ2-1
ASSQDRGGETQY	12	TRBV4-1	TRBJ2-5
ASSFGGGRDTEAF	13	TRBV28	TRBJ1-1
ASSYTGRGGTEAF	13	TRBV6-5	TRBJ1-1
ASSRRGSPLH	10	TRBV6-6	TRBJ1-6
ASSESGSFYGYT	12	TRBV2	TRBJ1-2
ASRSGTGPMYYGYT	14	TRBV2	TRBJ1-2
ASSQGTLAYNEQF	13	TRBV4-1	TRBJ2-1
ASRPLGGYEQY	11	TRBV19	TRBJ2-7
ASRPKDRGLTYEQY	14	TRBV19	TRBJ2-7
ASDIYRDQYSNQPQH	15	TRBV2	TRBJ1-5
ASSLYAAGGLTSTDTQY	17	TRBV5-1	TRBJ2-3
ASSLFPGTNEKLF	13	TRBV28	TRBJ1-4
ASTGASHQETQY	12	TRBV6-5	TRBJ2-5
ASSFRAGYEQY	11	TRBV5-4	TRBJ2-7
ASTSPGGAYYGYT	13	TRBV19	TRBJ1-2
ASSPKGGERNQPQH	14	TRBV27	TRBJ1-5
ASSLGRGSVSQH	12	TRBV7-9	TRBJ1-5